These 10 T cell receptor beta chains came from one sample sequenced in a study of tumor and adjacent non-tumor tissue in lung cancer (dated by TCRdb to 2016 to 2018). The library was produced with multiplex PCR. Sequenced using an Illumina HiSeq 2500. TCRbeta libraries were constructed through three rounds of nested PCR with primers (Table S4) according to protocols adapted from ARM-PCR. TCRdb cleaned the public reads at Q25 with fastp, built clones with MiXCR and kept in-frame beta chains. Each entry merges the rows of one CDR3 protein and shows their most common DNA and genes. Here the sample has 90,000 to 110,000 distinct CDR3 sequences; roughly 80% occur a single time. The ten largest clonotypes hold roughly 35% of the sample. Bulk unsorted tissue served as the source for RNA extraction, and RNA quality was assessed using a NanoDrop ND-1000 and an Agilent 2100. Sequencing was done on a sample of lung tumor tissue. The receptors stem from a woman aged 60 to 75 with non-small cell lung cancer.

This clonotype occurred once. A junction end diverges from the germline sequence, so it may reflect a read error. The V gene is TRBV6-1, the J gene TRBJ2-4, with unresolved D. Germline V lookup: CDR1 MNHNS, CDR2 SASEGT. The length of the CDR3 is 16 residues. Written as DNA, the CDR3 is TGTGCCAGCAGTGGACCCGACAAATTAACCAAAAACATTCAATACTTC. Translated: CASSGPDKLTKNIQYF.

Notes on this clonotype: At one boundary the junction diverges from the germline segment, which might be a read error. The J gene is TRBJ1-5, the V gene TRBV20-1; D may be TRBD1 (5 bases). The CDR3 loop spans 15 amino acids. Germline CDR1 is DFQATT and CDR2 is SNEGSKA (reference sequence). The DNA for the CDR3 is TGCAGCGCTAGTAGGGACCAGGGCACCAATCAGCTCCAGCATTTT. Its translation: CSASRDQGTNQLQHF.

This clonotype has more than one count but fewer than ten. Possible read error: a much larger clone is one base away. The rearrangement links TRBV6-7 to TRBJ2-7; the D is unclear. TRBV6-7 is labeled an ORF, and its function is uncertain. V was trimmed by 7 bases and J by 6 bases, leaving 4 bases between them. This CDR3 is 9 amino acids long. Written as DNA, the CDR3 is TGTGCCAGCACATGCGAGCAGTACGTC. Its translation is CASTCEQYV.

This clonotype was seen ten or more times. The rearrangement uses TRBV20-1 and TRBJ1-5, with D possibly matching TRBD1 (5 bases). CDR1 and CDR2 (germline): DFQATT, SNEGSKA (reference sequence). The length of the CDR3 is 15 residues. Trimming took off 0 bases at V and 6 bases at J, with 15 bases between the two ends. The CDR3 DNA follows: TGCAGTGCTAGAGATCGGAGGGGCGGTATTCAGCCCCAGCATTTT. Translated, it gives CSARDRRGGIQPQHF.

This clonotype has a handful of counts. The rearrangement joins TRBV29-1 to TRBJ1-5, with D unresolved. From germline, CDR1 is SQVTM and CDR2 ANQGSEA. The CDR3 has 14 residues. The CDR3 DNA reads TGCAGTGCCGGGAACAGTAGGAGCGGGCAGCCCCAGCATTTT. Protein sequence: CSAGNSRSGQPQHF.

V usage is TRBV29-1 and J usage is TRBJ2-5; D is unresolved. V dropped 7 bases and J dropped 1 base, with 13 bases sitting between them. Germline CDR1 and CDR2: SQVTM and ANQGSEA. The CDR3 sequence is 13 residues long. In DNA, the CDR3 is TGCAGCGATGGCCGGGCGCTCCAAGAGACCCAGTACTTC. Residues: CSDGRALQETQYF.

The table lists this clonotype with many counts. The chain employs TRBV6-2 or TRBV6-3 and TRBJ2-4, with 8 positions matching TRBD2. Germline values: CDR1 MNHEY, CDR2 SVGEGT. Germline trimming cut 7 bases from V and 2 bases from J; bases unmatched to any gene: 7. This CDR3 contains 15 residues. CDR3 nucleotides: TGTGCCAGCATGACCGGGGGGGGCCCCAAAAACATTCAGTACTTC. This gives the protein CASMTGGGPKNIQYF.

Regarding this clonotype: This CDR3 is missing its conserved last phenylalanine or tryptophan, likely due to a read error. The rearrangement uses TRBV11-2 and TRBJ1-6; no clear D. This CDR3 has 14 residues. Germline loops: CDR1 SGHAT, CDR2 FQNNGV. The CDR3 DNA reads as TGTGCCAGCAGCATAGAAGCAAGTAATTCATCCCTCCACATT. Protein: CASSIEASNSSLHI.

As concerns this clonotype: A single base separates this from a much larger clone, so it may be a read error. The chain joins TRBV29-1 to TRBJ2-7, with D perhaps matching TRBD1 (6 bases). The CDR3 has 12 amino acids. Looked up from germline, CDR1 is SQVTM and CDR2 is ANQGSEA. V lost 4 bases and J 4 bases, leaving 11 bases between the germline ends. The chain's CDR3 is CSVAGANYEQYF. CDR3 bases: TGCAGCGTTGCAGGGGCGAATTACGAGCAGTACTTC.

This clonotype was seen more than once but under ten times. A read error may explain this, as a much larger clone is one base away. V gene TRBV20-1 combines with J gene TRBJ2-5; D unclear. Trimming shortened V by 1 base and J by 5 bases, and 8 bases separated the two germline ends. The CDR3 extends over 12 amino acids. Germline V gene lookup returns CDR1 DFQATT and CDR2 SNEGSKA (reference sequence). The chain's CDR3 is CSARAPVETQYF. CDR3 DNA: TGCAGTGCTAGAGCCCCGGTGGAGACCCAGTACTTC.